This TCR beta chain was obtained from a study of blood T cell repertoires in COVID-19 (dated by TCRdb to 2020 to 2021). General notes on the study: The collaborator samples originated in the United States, Italy and Spain and spanned the acute and convalescent phases of COVID-19. The prospective study material was composed of cDNA or gDNA derived from T cells, B-cell-depleted T cells, or PBMCs. Deeply sampled blood TCRbeta repertoires from subjects exposed to, actively infected with, or recovered from COVID-19 were included in the dataset. A freely available public database, intended as a resource for researchers studying the immune response to SARS-CoV-2, is where the repertoires were released. The samples were drawn from two sources: the first 160 participants of the ongoing ImmuneRACE study, and over 1,000 subjects contributed by 6 global collaborators. Sample metadata almost always included a de-identified subject ID, COVID-19 status, age in years and sex. Where HLA class I and class II types were available, the types were taken from metadata supplied by the sample provider, not from assay-based typing.

Relative to germline, V is missing 2 bases and J is missing 6 bases, with 4 bases of the junction outside any gene match. The CDR1 and CDR2 encoded by the germline V gene are SGHDT and YYEEEE. Measured from the cysteine to the phenylalanine, the CDR3 is 14 residues long. The retained sequence is limited to the CDR3, 42 bases, with the frame set at the first base. Collaborating institutions collected whole blood in K2EDTA tubes following their own protocols. For TCRbeta analysis, collaborator samples were shipped as frozen whole blood, as isolated PBMCs, or as DNA extracted from either sample type. Points the paper makes about the study in general: The amount of clinical and demographic metadata varied by source and participant and was provided uncurated.

Of note for this clone: Its antigen is unknown. Qualities for individual bases were not recorded, and no much larger clone is one base off.

The immunoSEQ Assay, a bias-controlled multiplex PCR, was used to amplify TCRbeta CDR3 regions from genomic DNA. The original pipeline was this. The number of nucleated cells in each sample was estimated by amplification of reference gene primers within the assay. Sequence reads were collapsed and filtered to measure the absolute abundance of every unique TCRbeta CDR3 rearrangement. For each sample, productive Simpson clonality was calculated by taking the square root of Simpson's diversity index across productive rearrangements. The clones in this table, taken by TCRdb from immuneACCESS, are in-frame only. Not every clone is retained; where verified, under half of the shortfall comes from an unresolved V gene, and the cause of the rest is unknown. V and J calls and clone size are as listed in that table; D and trimming were resolved from the DNA. The sample includes around 50,000 clones, with 70% to 90% observed a single time. The ten largest make up approximately 9.6% of the sample.

Rearrangement joined TRBV5-6 to TRBJ1-5, and 8 junctional nucleotides match TRBD1. The sequenced material came from peripheral blood. The source of this sequence is a middle-aged man with active COVID-19. This receptor carries the CDR3 CASSLGTGPQPQHF. The DNA reads TGTGCCAGCAGCTTAGGGACAGGCCCTCAGCCCCAGCATTTT.